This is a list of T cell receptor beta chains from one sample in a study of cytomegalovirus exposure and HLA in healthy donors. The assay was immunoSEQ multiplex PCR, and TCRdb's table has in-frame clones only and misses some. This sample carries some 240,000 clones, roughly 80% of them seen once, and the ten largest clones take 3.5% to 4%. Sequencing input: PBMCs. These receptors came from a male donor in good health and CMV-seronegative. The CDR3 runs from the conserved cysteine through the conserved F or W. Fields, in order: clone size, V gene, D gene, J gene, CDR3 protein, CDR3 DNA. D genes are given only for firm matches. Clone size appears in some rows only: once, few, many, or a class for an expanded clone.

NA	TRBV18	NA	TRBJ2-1	CASSFASSGSYNEQFF	TGTGCCAGCTCCTTCGCGAGCTCAGGCTCCTACAATGAGCAGTTCTTC
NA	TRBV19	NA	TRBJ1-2	CASTPHSYGYTF	TGTGCCAGTACCCCTCACAGCTATGGCTACACCTTC
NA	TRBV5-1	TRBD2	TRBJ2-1	CASSSGTSAGEQFF	TGCGCCAGCAGCTCCGGGACTAGCGCCGGTGAGCAGTTCTTC
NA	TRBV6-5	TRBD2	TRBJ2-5	CASSLGLAGVKTQYF	TGTGCCAGCAGTTTGGGACTAGCGGGAGTAAAGACCCAGTACTTC
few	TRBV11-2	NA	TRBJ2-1	CASSLVAPTGNEQFF	TGTGCCAGCAGCTTGGTGGCTCCGACTGGGAATGAGCAGTTCTTC
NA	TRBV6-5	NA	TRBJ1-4	CASSYLTGLNEKLFF	TGTGCCAGCAGTTACCTGACAGGACTTAATGAAAAACTGTTTTTT
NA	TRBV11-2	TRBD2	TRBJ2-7	CASSPRLAGSYEQYF	TGTGCCAGCAGCCCGCGACTAGCGGGATCCTACGAGCAGTACTTC
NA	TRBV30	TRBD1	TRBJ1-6	CAWSRYLRTGNNSPLHF	TGTGCCTGGAGTCGATATCTTAGGACAGGGAATAATTCACCCCTCCACTTT
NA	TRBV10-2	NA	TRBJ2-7	CASSLTGYEQYF	TGCGCCAGCAGCCTTACAGGCTACGAGCAGTACTTC
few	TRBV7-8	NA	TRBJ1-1	CASSLGRETEAFF	TGTGCCAGCAGCCTAGGAAGGGAGACTGAAGCTTTCTTT
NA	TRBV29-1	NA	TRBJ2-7	CSVQVLAREQYF	TGCAGCGTTCAGGTATTAGCGCGAGAGCAGTACTTC
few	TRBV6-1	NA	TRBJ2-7	CASRLAAYEQYF	TGTGCCAGCAGGCTAGCTGCCTACGAGCAGTACTTC
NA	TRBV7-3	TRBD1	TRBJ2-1	CASSLVTGTGYNEQFF	TGTGCCAGCAGCTTAGTTACCGGGACAGGCTACAATGAGCAGTTCTTC
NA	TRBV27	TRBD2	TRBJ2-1	CASSLSLAGGYNEQFF	TGTGCCAGCAGTTTATCTCTCGCGGGAGGTTACAATGAGCAGTTCTTC
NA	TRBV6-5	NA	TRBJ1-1	CASSANRDWNTEAFF	TGTGCCAGCAGTGCAAACAGGGATTGGAACACTGAAGCTTTCTTT
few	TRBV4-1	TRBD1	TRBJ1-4	CASSPRDRVEKLFF	TGCGCCAGCAGCCCCCGGGACAGGGTGGAAAAACTGTTTTTT
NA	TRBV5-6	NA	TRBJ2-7	CASSIDSYEQYF	TGTGCCAGCAGCATAGACAGCTACGAGCAGTACTTC
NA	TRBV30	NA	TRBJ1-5	CAWARGAGGDQPQHF	TGTGCCTGGGCCCGGGGGGCCGGGGGGGATCAGCCCCAGCATTTT
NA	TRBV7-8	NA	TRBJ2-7	CATSPGTYEQYF	TGTGCCACCTCCCCGGGAACCTACGAGCAGTACTTC
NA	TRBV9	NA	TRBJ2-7	CASSPRTLSSYEQYF	TGTGCCAGCAGCCCGAGGACACTTAGCTCCTACGAGCAGTACTTC
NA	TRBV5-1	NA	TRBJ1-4	CASSLSGNEEKLFF	TGCGCCAGCAGCTTGTCAGGGAACGAAGAAAAACTGTTTTTT
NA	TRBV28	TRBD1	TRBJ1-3	CASRLPPGQGSGNTIYF	TGTGCCAGCAGGCTCCCCCCGGGACAGGGGTCTGGAAACACCATATATTTT
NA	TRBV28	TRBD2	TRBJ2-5	CASRCGTSGSERETQYF	TGTGCCAGCAGGTGCGGGACTAGCGGGAGTGAACGGGAGACCCAGTACTTC
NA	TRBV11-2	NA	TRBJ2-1	CAGSLKESSYNEQFF	TGTGCCGGCAGCTTAAAGGAGAGCTCCTACAATGAGCAGTTCTTC
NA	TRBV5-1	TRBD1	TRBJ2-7	CASSLEGTGMGEQYF	TGCGCCAGCAGCTTGGAGGGGACAGGGATGGGCGAGCAGTACTTC
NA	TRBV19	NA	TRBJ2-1	CATSIHLDINEQFF	TGTGCCACTTCGATCCATCTTGACATCAATGAGCAGTTCTTC
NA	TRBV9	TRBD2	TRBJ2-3	CASSGNVGLAAQYF	TGTGCCAGCAGCGGGAACGTTGGACTAGCTGCGCAGTATTTT
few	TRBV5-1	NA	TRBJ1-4	CASSAGQQSGKLFF	TGCGCCAGCAGCGCAGGTCAACAAAGCGGAAAACTGTTTTTT